The clone carrying this T cell receptor (beta chain) occurred many times. From germline, CDR1 is SGDLS and CDR2 YYNGEE. The V segment lost 4 bases and the J segment 5 bases; nucleotides outside the gene matches: 11. This CDR3 contains 15 residues. The data were obtained in a study of T cells in Graves' hyperthyroidism and ophthalmopathy. Amplification yielded TCR beta CDR3 regions, with RNA transcripts as the source. First-round RT-PCR with HTBI primers amplified the TCR CDR3 region. MiXCR, applied by TCRdb to the multiplex PCR reads, yields one record per CDR3 protein. The repertoire has about 380,000 distinct CDR3 sequences, about 13% of them found once; the top ten carry less than 25%.

The sample comprised blood. This chain links TRBV9 with TRBJ2-7; TRBD2 matches 8 bases. The clonotype comes from a young man with Graves' hyperthyroidism that later progressed to Graves' ophthalmopathy. The CDR3 loop reads CASSPGGGAAHEQYF. The CDR3, as DNA: TGTGCCAGCAGCCCCGGGGGGGGGGCCGCCCACGAGCAGTACTTC.